A single sample is the source of the 23 T cell receptor beta chains below, sequenced in a study of cytomegalovirus exposure and HLA in healthy donors. A multiplex PCR was run with 60 Vbeta primers and 13 Jbeta primers. Data came from immunoSEQ multiplex PCR; TCRdb stores just in-frame clones and leaves some out. Of 250,000 to 350,000 clones in the sample, around 90% were seen once. Specimen: PBMCs. The source of these receptors is a woman younger than 35 in good health and CMV-seronegative.

The chain is built from TRBV12-2 and TRBJ2-7; whether TRBD1, the table's D call, matches the DNA was not checked. TRBV12-2 has pseudogene status. The CDR3 spans 12 residues. The CDR3 reads CASRLQVYEQYF. For the CDR3, the DNA is TGTGCAAGTCGCTTGCAGGTCTACGAGCAGTACTTC.

The rearrangement joins TRBV29-1 to TRBJ1-4, with D possibly being TRBD1 (6 bases). V was trimmed by 7 bases and J by 8 bases, leaving 8 bases between them. CDR3 length equals 10 residues. The germline V gene has CDR1 SQVTM and CDR2 ANQGSEA. The DNA for the CDR3 is TGCAGCGGGCAGGGGGAAAAACTGTTTTTT. Its protein is CSGQGEKLFF.

This rearrangement joins TRBV14 to TRBJ1-6; TRBD1 is a possible D gene (5 bases). The V gene's germline CDR1 is SGHDN and CDR2 FVKESK. Trimming took 1 base from V and 10 from J, leaving 23 bases between them. This CDR3 is 18 amino acids long. This CDR3 reads CASSQGYGRGLRGSPLHF. In DNA form, the CDR3 reads TGTGCCAGCAGCCAAGGGTATGGACGAGGCCTCCGGGGGTCACCCCTCCACTTT.

This chain uses TRBV30 with TRBJ1-5; possibly TRBD1 for D (6 bases). Trimming pared 2 bases from V and 2 bases from J, leaving 16 bases between. The germline gives CDR1 GTSNPN, CDR2 SVGIG (reference sequence). The CDR3 covers 16 residues. This CDR3 is CAWSRGRGVGNQPQHF. The CDR3 DNA is TGTGCCTGGAGTCGTGGCAGGGGTGTGGGCAATCAGCCCCAGCATTTT.

In its sample, this clone was seen a few times. The chain employs TRBV9 and TRBJ2-1, with 10 bases identical to TRBD1. V gave up 3 bases and J gave up 9 bases; unmatched junction bases: 0. CDR3 length: 12 residues. CDR1 SGDLS and CDR2 YYNGEE come from the germline V gene. The CDR3 DNA sequence: TGTGCCAGCAGCGGGACAGGGGGTGAGCAGTTCTTC. This encodes CASSGTGGEQFF.

The sample holds a few counts of this clone. This chain connects TRBV6-5 to TRBJ2-7, with TRBD1 identical over 7 bases. The CDR3 has 15 amino acids. Losses at the gene ends were 5 bases for V and 0 bases for J; bases not matched to a gene: 7. CDR1 MNHEY and CDR2 SVGAGI come from the germline V gene. In DNA form, the CDR3 reads TGTGCCAGCAGTCCCTCCGGGACAGTCTCCTACGAGCAGTACTTC. It encodes CASSPSGTVSYEQYF.

The chain recombines TRBV11-3 with TRBJ2-2; the match to TRBD1 covers 9 bases. The CDR3 is 15 residues long. The V and J ends lost 5 bases and 6 bases, in that order; junction bases with no gene match: 7. Per germline, CDR1 SGHNT and CDR2 YENEEA. The CDR3 region has the DNA TGTGCCAGCAGCCCCTGGACAGGGGAGGCCGGGGAGCTGTTTTTT. It specifies CASSPWTGEAGELFF.

This clone was seen once. The chain has TRBV7-9 and TRBJ2-7; tentatively, D is TRBD1 (5 bases). CDR1 and CDR2 (germline): SEHNR, FQNEAQ (reference sequence). The CDR3 sequence is 11 residues long. V was cut by 5 bases and J by 6 bases, with 8 bases left in between. CDR3 in amino acids: CASSQGVEQYF. The CDR3 nucleotides read TGTGCCAGCAGCCAAGGGGTCGAGCAGTACTTC.

This chain joins TRBV6-5 and TRBJ2-7; TRBD1 matches at 11 bases. J was trimmed by 1 base and V by 6 bases; bases with no gene match: 5. Looked up from germline, CDR1 is MNHEY and CDR2 is SVGAGI. This CDR3 is 15 amino acids long. The CDR3 protein is CASSPGTGGSYEQYF. The CDR3, as DNA: TGTGCCAGCAGCCCCGGGACAGGGGGTTCCTACGAGCAGTACTTC.

In this sample, this clone turned up a few times. The chain carries TRBV27 and TRBJ1-2; D is undetermined. V shed 2 bases and J shed 6 bases, with 10 bases lying between them. CDR3 length: 13 amino acids. The germline CDR1 and CDR2 sequences are MNHEY and SMNVEV (reference sequence). Here the CDR3 reads CASSLLPLNGYTF. The CDR3 DNA reads as TGTGCCAGCAGTTTACTACCTTTGAATGGCTACACCTTC.

The V and J genes are TRBV5-1 and TRBJ2-1, with TRBD2 as a possible D gene (5 bases). Germline V gene sequence: CDR1 SGHRS, CDR2 YFSETQ. CDR3 length equals 17 residues. V was shortened by 0 bases and J by 5 bases, with 18 bases between the two germline ends. CDR3 residues: CASSLGFGLILHNEQFF. The CDR3 DNA is TGCGCCAGCAGCTTGGGTTTTGGACTCATCCTTCACAATGAGCAGTTCTTC.

V and J are TRBV19 and TRBJ2-1; 7 bases map to TRBD2. This CDR3 is 15 amino acids long. Germline-derived CDR1 and CDR2 are LNHDA and SQIVND (reference sequence). Trimming removed 3 bases from V and 9 bases from J; junction bases left unmatched: 11. The CDR3 loop reads CASSIFRLSGGEQFF. Here the CDR3 DNA reads TGTGCCAGTAGTATTTTCAGGTTGTCGGGGGGTGAGCAGTTCTTC.

This clone has more than one count but fewer than ten. The rearrangement links TRBV27 to TRBJ2-4; D not resolved. This CDR3 comprises 11 residues. Trimming removed 5 bases from V and 7 bases from J, with 6 bases in between. The V gene's germline CDR1 is MNHEY and CDR2 SMNVEV (reference sequence). CDR3 loop: CASSNSNIQYF. CDR3 bases: TGTGCCAGCAGTAATTCGAACATTCAGTACTTC.

The rearrangement links TRBV7-9 to TRBJ1-1, with 9 bases matching TRBD1. The V gene's germline CDR1 is SEHNR and CDR2 FQNEAQ (reference sequence). This CDR3 region has 16 residues. V shed 1 base, J shed 5 bases, and the junction held 8 bases outside the gene matches. The CDR3 DNA is TGTGCCAGCAGCTTAGAGAGCACAGGGGGCCTTACTGAAGCTTTCTTT. Translating it yields CASSLESTGGLTEAFF. The full variable domain, its missing parts supplied by reference TRBV7-9 and TRBJ1-1, is DTGVSQNPRHKITKRGQNVTFRCDPISEHNRLYWYRQTLGQGPEFLTYFQNEAQLEKSRLLSDRFSAERPKGSFSTLEIQRTEQGDSAMYLCASSLESTGGLTEAFFGQGTRLTVV.

The chain carries TRBV2 and TRBJ1-4; weak D call: TRBD1 (5 bases). Per germline, CDR1 SNHLY and CDR2 FYNNEI. This CDR3 has 14 amino acids. The ends were cut back, 2 bases at V and 7 bases at J, with 11 bases in the middle. The CDR3 region is CASSEFRAGEKLFF. In DNA form, the CDR3 reads TGTGCCAGCAGTGAATTCAGGGCTGGTGAAAAACTGTTTTTT.

This clone was detected only a few times. The V and J genes are TRBV6-1 and TRBJ1-1, with unresolved D. The CDR3 has 15 amino acids. Trimming removed 8 bases from V and 3 bases from J, with 19 bases in between. Germline loops: CDR1 MNHNS, CDR2 SASEGT. Here the CDR3 reads CASPQGGGSDTEAFF. CDR3 DNA: TGTGCCAGCCCCCAAGGCGGAGGATCGGACACTGAAGCTTTCTTT.

The chain carries TRBV5-4 and TRBJ1-4, with D maybe TRBD1 (6 bases). Germline loops: CDR1 SGHNT, CDR2 YYREEE (reference sequence). Trimming shortened V by 4 bases and J by 4 bases, and 17 bases separated the two germline ends. The CDR3 has 16 amino acids. The CDR3 protein is CASSARPGQINEKLFF. The DNA for the CDR3 is TGTGCCAGCAGCGCACGACCCGGACAGATTAATGAAAAACTGTTTTTT.

V and J are TRBV14 and TRBJ1-2; TRBD1 matches 10 bases. The CDR3 sequence is 16 residues long. Per the germline V gene, CDR1 is SGHDN and CDR2 is FVKESK. Germline trimming cut 4 bases from V and 4 bases from J; bases unmatched to any gene: 9. CDR3 sequence: CASSPGTGALSYGYTF. For the CDR3, the DNA is TGTGCCAGCAGCCCGGGGACAGGGGCCCTCTCCTATGGCTACACCTTC.

The chain has TRBV5-4 and TRBJ1-1, with D hard to call. V was trimmed by 5 bases and J by 0 bases, leaving 11 bases between them. CDR1 and CDR2 from the germline V gene are SGHNT and YYREEE (reference sequence). CDR3 length equals 14 residues. CDR3 region: CASRITDMNTEAFF. In DNA form, the CDR3 reads TGTGCCAGCAGGATTACAGACATGAACACTGAAGCTTTCTTT.

This chain uses TRBV29-1 with TRBJ2-1; D unresolved. The CDR3 has 13 amino acids. Germline V lookup: CDR1 SQVTM, CDR2 ANQGSEA. The V end was cut by 4 bases, the J end by 4 bases, with 11 bases between. CDR3 nucleotide sequence: TGCAGCGTTGGGTTGGGCAGTTACAATGAGCAGTTCTTC. It specifies CSVGLGSYNEQFF.

CDR3 residues: CSVPATQGGTEAFF. DNA for the CDR3: TGCAGCGTTCCGGCTACGCAGGGCGGTACTGAAGCTTTCTTT. The chain carries TRBV29-1 and TRBJ1-1; a weak D match, TRBD1 (5 bases). The V gene's germline CDR1 is SQVTM and CDR2 ANQGSEA. This CDR3 has 14 amino acids. Trimming cost V 5 bases and J 5 bases, with 18 bases left between them.

The rearrangement uses TRBV7-9 and TRBJ2-3, with 10 bases matching TRBD2. The length of the CDR3 is 16 residues. The V gene's germline CDR1 is SEHNR and CDR2 FQNEAQ (reference sequence). V lost 4 bases, J lost 1 base, and 5 bases stayed unmatched. The CDR3 spells CASSYLAGAGTDTQYF. DNA for the CDR3: TGTGCCAGCAGCTACCTAGCGGGGGCCGGCACAGATACGCAGTATTTT.

This sequence joins TRBV10-1 and TRBJ1-1; TRBD1 aligns across 8 bases. V dropped 3 bases and J dropped 5; count of bases not matched to a gene: 5. CDR3 length equals 14 residues. Germline lookup yields CDR1 WNHNN and CDR2 SYGVQD (reference sequence). This CDR3 reads CASSEQGGGTEAFF. The CDR3, as DNA: TGCGCCAGCAGTGAACAGGGGGGTGGAACTGAAGCTTTCTTT.